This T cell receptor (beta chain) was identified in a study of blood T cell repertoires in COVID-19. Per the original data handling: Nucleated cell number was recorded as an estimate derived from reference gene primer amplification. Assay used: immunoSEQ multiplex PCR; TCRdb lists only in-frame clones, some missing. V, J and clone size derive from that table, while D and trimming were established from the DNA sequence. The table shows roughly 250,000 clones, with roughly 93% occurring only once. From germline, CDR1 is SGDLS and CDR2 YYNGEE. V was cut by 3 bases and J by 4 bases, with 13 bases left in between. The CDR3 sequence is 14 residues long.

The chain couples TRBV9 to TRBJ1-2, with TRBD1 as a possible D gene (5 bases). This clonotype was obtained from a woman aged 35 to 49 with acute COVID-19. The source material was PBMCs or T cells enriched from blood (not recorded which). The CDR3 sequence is CASSGYQGSYGYTF. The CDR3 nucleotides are TGTGCCAGCAGCGGGTACCAGGGTTCCTATGGCTACACCTTC.